The clone carrying this T cell receptor (beta chain) is a singleton in its sample. Germline lookup yields CDR1 SGHTS and CDR2 YDEGEE. V was clipped by 1 base and J by 1 base, with 15 bases between them. CDR3 length: 17 amino acids. TCRdb fed the RT-PCR reads into MiXCR, producing one record per CDR3 protein. Of about 680,000 distinct CDR3 sequences in the sample, around 14% were seen once. Sequencing used memory CD4+ T cells from blood. The sequence came from a female donor in good health, serving as a healthy control. This chain connects TRBV5-8 to TRBJ2-1; D not certain. The CDR3 nucleotides read TGTGCCAGCAGCTTGCTTAATTCAGACCTTTCCTACAATGAGCAGTTCTTC. Its protein is CASSLLNSDLSYNEQFF.